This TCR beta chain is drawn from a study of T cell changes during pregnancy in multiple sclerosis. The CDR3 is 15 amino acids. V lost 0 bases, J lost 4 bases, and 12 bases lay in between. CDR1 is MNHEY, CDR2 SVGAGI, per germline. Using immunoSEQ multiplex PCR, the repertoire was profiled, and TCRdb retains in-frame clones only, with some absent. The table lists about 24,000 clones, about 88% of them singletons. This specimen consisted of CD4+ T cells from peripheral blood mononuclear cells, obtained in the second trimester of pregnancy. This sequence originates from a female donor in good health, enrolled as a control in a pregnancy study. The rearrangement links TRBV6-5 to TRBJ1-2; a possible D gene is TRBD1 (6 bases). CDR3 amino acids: CASSYSVQGSYGYTF. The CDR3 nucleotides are TGTGCCAGCAGTTACTCGGTACAGGGCTCCTATGGCTACACCTTC.